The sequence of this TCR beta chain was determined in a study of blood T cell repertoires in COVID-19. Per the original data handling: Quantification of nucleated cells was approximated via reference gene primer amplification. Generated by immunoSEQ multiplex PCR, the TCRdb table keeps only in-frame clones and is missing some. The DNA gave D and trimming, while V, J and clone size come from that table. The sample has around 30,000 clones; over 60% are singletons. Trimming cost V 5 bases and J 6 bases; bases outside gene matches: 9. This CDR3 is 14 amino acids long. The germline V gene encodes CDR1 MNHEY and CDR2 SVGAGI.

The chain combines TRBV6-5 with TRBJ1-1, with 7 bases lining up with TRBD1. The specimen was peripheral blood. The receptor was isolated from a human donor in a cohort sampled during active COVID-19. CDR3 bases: TGTGCCAGCAGTACAGGGGCCGGGGTGGCTGAAGCTTTCTTT. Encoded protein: CASSTGAGVAEAFF.